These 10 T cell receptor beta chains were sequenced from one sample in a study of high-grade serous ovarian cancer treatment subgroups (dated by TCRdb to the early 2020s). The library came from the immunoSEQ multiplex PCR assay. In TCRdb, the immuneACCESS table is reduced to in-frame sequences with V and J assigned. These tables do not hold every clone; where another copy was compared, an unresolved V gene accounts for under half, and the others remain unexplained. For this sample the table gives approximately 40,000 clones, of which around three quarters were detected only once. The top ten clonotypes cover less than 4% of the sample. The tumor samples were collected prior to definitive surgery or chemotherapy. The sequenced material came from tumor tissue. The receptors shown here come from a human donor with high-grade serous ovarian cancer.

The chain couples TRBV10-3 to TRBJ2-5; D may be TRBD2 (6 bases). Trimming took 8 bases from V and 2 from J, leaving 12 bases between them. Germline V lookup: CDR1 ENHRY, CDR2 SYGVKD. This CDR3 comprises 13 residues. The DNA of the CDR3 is TGTGCCATCCCTCCCGGGGGACAAGAGACCCAGTACTTC. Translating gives CAIPPGGQETQYF.

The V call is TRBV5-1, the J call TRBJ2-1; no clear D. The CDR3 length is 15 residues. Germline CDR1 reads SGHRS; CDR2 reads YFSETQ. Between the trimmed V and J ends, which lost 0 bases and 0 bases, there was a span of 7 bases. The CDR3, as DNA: TGCGCCAGCAGCTTGGCGAGCGTCTCCTACAATGAGCAGTTCTTC. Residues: CASSLASVSYNEQFF. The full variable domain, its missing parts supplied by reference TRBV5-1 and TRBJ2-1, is KAGVTQTPRYLIKTRGQQVTLSCSPISGHRSVSWYQQTPGQGLQFLFEYFSETQRNKGNFPGRFSGRQFSNSRSEMNVSTLELGDSALYLCASSLASVSYNEQFFGPGTRLTVL.

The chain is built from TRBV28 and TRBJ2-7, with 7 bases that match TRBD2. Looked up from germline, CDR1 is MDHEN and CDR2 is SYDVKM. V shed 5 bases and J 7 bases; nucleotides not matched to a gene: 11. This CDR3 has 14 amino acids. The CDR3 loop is CASSIREAAGEQYF. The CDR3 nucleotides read TGTGCCAGCAGTATACGGGAGGCCGCGGGAGAGCAGTACTTC. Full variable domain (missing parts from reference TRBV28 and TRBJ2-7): DVKVTQSSRYLVKRTGEKVFLECVQDMDHENMFWYRQDPGLGLRLIYFSYDVKMKEKGDIPEGYSVSREKKERFSLILESASTNQTSMYLCASSIREAAGEQYFGPGTRLTVT.

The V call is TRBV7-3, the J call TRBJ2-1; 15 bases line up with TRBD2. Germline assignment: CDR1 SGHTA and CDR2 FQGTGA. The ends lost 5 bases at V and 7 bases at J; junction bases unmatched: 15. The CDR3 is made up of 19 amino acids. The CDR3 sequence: CASSGGLAGGPLYSNEQFF. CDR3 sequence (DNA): TGTGCCAGCAGCGGAGGACTAGCGGGAGGGCCGCTTTACTCGAATGAGCAGTTCTTC.

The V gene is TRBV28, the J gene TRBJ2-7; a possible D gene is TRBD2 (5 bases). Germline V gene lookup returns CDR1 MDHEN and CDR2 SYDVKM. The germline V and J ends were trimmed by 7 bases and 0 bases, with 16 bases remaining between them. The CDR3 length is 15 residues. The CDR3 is CASTLVRGSSYEQYF. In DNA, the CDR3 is TGTGCCAGCACACTGGTACGAGGGAGCTCCTACGAGCAGTACTTC.

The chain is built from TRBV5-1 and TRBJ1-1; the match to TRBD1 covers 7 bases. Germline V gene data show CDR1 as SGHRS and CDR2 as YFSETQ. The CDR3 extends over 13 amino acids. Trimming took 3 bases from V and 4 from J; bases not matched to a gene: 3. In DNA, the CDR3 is TGCGCCAGCAGCTGGACAGGAACCACTGAAGCTTTCTTT. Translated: CASSWTGTTEAFF.

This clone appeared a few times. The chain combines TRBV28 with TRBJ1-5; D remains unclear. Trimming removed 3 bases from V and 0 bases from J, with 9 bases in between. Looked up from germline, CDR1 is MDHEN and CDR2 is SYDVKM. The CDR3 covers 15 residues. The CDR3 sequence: CASSFYGNSNQPQHF. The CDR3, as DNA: TGTGCCAGCAGTTTTTACGGGAATAGCAATCAGCCCCAGCATTTT.

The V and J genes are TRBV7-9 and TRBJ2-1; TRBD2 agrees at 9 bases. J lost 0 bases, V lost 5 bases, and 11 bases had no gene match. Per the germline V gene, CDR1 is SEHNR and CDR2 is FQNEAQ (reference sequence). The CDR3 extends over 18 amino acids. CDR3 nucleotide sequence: TGTGCCAGCAGCCCCTCCCCGGGTAGCGGGGGCTCCTACAATGAGCAGTTCTTC. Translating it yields CASSPSPGSGGSYNEQFF.

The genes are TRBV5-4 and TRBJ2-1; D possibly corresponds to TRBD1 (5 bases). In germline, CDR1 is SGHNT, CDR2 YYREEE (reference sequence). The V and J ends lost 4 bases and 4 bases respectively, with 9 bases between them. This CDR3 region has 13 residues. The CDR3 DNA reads TGTGCCAGCAGCAACCGACAGTACAATGAGCAGTTCTTC. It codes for CASSNRQYNEQFF.

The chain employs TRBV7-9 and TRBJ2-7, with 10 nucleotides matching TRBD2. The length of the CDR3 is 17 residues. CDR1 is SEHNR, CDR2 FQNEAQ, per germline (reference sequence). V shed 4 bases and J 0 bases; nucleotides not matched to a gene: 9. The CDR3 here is CASSSGLAQTPSYEQYF. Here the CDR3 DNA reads TGTGCCAGCAGCTCGGGACTAGCGCAAACACCCTCCTACGAGCAGTACTTC.